Each of the 32 T cell receptor beta chains below was sequenced from the same sample in a study of T-cell memory formation after mild COVID-19. TCRdb passed the 5' RACE reads through MiXCR, listing each CDR3 protein once. The table includes roughly 340,000 distinct CDR3 sequences, around a sixth detected once. Sequenced sample: PBMCs or a T cell subset sorted from them (not recorded which). These receptors originate from a man aged 18 to 29 who had mild COVID-19 (a few samples of this study predate the infection). Cell type and time point are not known.

This sequence joins TRBV6-5 and TRBJ1-1; D uncertain. V was clipped by 2 bases and J by 8 bases, with 12 bases between them. CDR3 size: 13 residues. Per the germline V gene, CDR1 is MNHEY and CDR2 is SVGAGI. The CDR3: CASSYHPEGEAFF. In DNA, the CDR3 is TGTGCCAGCAGTTACCACCCAGAGGGAGAAGCTTTCTTT.

The rearrangement links TRBV12-3 or TRBV12-4 to TRBJ2-1, with a possible D match to TRBD2 (6 bases). Trimming removed 3 bases at V and 9 bases at J, with 9 bases between. The CDR3 runs to 12 residues. The CDR3 DNA reads TGTGCCAGCAGTTTGGCGGGGATTGAGCAGTTCTTC. Translation gives CASSLAGIEQFF.

This clonotype was recorded many times. The chain is built from TRBV15 and TRBJ2-5, with 9 bases that match TRBD2. The V gene's germline CDR1 is LNHNV and CDR2 YYDKDF (reference sequence). There are 16 residues in the CDR3. V shed 3 bases and J 5 bases; nucleotides not matched to a gene: 10. Here the CDR3 reads CATSRAGTSRGETQYF. CDR3 DNA: TGTGCCACCAGCAGGGCCGGGACTAGCCGGGGGGAGACCCAGTACTTC.

The chain has TRBV30 and TRBJ2-5, with 7 bases identical to TRBD2. V lost 0 bases and J lost 4; bases outside the gene matches: 11. This CDR3 region has 16 residues. Per the germline V gene, CDR1 is GTSNPN and CDR2 is SVGIG (reference sequence). The CDR3 protein is CAWSVLAGYRGETQYF. The CDR3 nucleotides read TGTGCCTGGAGTGTATTAGCGGGTTACCGGGGAGAGACCCAGTACTTC.

This clonotype has only a few counts. The chain couples TRBV5-1 to TRBJ2-7; tentatively, D is TRBD2 (5 bases). V was trimmed by 1 base and J by 2 bases, leaving 13 bases between them. This CDR3 has 15 residues. The germline gives CDR1 SGHRS, CDR2 YFSETQ. CDR3 bases: TGCGCCAGCAGCTTGTCAGGTCGGGGTCCCTACGAGCAGTACTTC. Translating gives CASSLSGRGPYEQYF.

This clonotype has only a few counts. This chain connects TRBV5-1 to TRBJ2-2, with 8 bases lining up with TRBD1. The V gene's germline CDR1 is SGHRS and CDR2 YFSETQ. This CDR3 is 16 amino acids long. The J segment lost 4 bases and the V segment lost 4 bases, leaving 9 bases of the junction unmatched. The CDR3: CASSQWTGSSTGELFF. The CDR3 DNA sequence: TGCGCCAGCAGCCAATGGACAGGGTCGAGCACCGGGGAGCTGTTTTTT.

This clonotype has only a few counts. This chain connects TRBV11-2 to TRBJ2-3; D not resolved. The CDR3 is 14 residues long. Germline V gene sequence: CDR1 SGHAT, CDR2 FQNNGV. With 1 base removed from V and 5 bases from J, the gap between germline ends came to 10 bases. CDR3 DNA: TGTGCCAGCAGCTTAGCGTCGCCTAAAGATACGCAGTATTTT. Encoded protein: CASSLASPKDTQYF.

This chain connects TRBV4-2 to TRBJ1-4, with D perhaps matching TRBD1 (6 bases). From germline, CDR1 is LGHNA and CDR2 YNFKEQ. Trimming took off 1 base at V and 5 bases at J, with 11 bases between the two ends. The CDR3 extends over 15 amino acids. This CDR3 is CASSQVGGSNEKLFF. In DNA, the CDR3 is TGTGCCAGCAGCCAAGTAGGGGGATCAAATGAAAAACTGTTTTTT.

This clonotype was counted a few times. V gene TRBV2 combines with J gene TRBJ1-1; D gene uncertain. Trimming took 6 bases from V and 0 from J, leaving 11 bases between them. CDR3 length: 14 amino acids. The germline V gene encodes CDR1 SNHLY and CDR2 FYNNEI. CDR3 in DNA: TGTGCCAGCAGCGGGTTCGGGTTGAACACTGAAGCTTTCTTT. Amino acids: CASSGFGLNTEAFF.

This chain connects TRBV6-2 or TRBV6-3 to TRBJ2-7, with 8 bases fitting TRBD1. This CDR3 comprises 13 residues. Per germline, CDR1 MNHEY and CDR2 SVGEGT. Trimming at V came to 6 bases and at J to 3 bases, leaving 4 bases not matched to a gene. This chain's CDR3 is CASRDRDRYEQYV. For the CDR3, the DNA is TGTGCCAGCAGGGACAGGGATCGCTACGAGCAGTACGTC.

This clonotype was recorded a few times. The genes are TRBV2 and TRBJ1-4; D might be TRBD1 (6 bases). Trimming took 6 bases from V and 6 from J, leaving 14 bases between them. The germline V gene has CDR1 SNHLY and CDR2 FYNNEI. The CDR3 runs 14 residues. CDR3 residues: CASSPIGGDEKLFF. The CDR3 DNA reads TGTGCCAGCAGCCCCATAGGGGGGGATGAAAAACTGTTTTTT.

A few counts support this clonotype. This chain connects TRBV7-2 to TRBJ1-2; D is ambiguous. CDR1 and CDR2 (germline): SGHTA, FQGNSA. V lost 5 bases and J lost 4, with 23 bases in between. The length of the CDR3 is 17 residues. The CDR3 spells CASSGNPEILSFYGYTF. In nucleotides, the CDR3 is TGTGCCAGCAGCGGGAATCCCGAAATCCTGAGTTTCTATGGCTACACCTTC.

This clonotype was seen a few times. The genes are TRBV7-2 and TRBJ2-2; D call uncertain. CDR1 and CDR2 from the germline V gene are SGHTA and FQGNSA. Trimming cost V 3 bases and J 9 bases, with 11 bases left between them. This CDR3 is 13 amino acids long. This CDR3 reads CASSLYESRELFF. CDR3 coding DNA: TGTGCCAGCAGCTTGTACGAGTCCCGGGAGCTGTTTTTT.

The chain combines TRBV5-1 with TRBJ2-2, with 9 bases identical to TRBD2. Germline V lookup: CDR1 SGHRS, CDR2 YFSETQ. This CDR3 is built from 17 residues. After removal of 4 bases from V and 4 bases from J, the junction contained 11 bases not matched to a gene. The CDR3 here is CASSPQSLAGSTGELFF. CDR3 bases: TGCGCCAGCAGCCCGCAATCGCTAGCGGGGAGCACCGGGGAGCTGTTTTTT.

This rearrangement joins TRBV14 to TRBJ1-6; 9 nucleotides agree with TRBD1. CDR1 SGHDN and CDR2 FVKESK come from the germline V gene. V lost 0 bases, J lost 8 bases, and 2 bases stayed unmatched. The CDR3 spans 15 residues. This CDR3 reads CASSQERTGDSPLHF. The CDR3 coding sequence is TGTGCCAGCAGCCAAGAACGGACAGGGGATTCACCCCTCCACTTT.

The rearrangement joins TRBV27 to TRBJ2-7, with 8 bases lining up with TRBD1. The junction had 8 bases not matched to a gene; V was cut back by 3 bases and J by 1 base. This CDR3 contains 16 residues. In germline, CDR1 is MNHEY, CDR2 SMNVEV (reference sequence). Here the CDR3 reads CASSLHRGVGSYEQYF. In DNA form, the CDR3 reads TGTGCCAGCAGTTTGCACAGGGGGGTAGGATCCTACGAGCAGTACTTC.

The chain links TRBV12-3 or TRBV12-4 to TRBJ1-2; D uncertain. V was shortened by 2 bases and J by 4 bases, with 11 bases between the two germline ends. The length of the CDR3 is 14 residues. In DNA form, the CDR3 reads TGTGCCAGCAGTTTAAGCCCCTCGGCCTATGGCTACACCTTC. Translated, it gives CASSLSPSAYGYTF.

This clonotype occurred a few times. Germline and junction disagree at one end, which may indicate a read error. The V and J genes are TRBV6-5 and TRBJ2-3; 11 nucleotides agree with TRBD2. Germline CDR1 reads MNHEY; CDR2 reads SVGAGI. CDR3 length equals 17 residues. CDR3 nucleotide sequence: TGTGCCAGCAGTAACTCCGGGACTAGCGGTACCCCAGATACGCAGTATTTT. Amino acid sequence: CASSNSGTSGTPDTQYF.

The V and J genes are TRBV20-1 and TRBJ2-3, with a weak D call TRBD2 (7 bases). The V end was cut by 5 bases, the J end by 2 bases, with 14 bases between. The CDR3 spans 14 residues. Germline V gives CDR1 DFQATT, CDR2 SNEGSKA (reference sequence). Written as DNA, the CDR3 is TGCAGTGCTCCCTCCGCGGGGGCCACAGATACGCAGTATTTT. Residues: CSAPSAGATDTQYF.

The sample holds a few counts of this clonotype. The rearrangement links TRBV28 to TRBJ2-1; D gene ambiguous. Trimming removed 6 bases from V and 10 bases from J, with 7 bases in between. There are 10 residues in the CDR3. CDR1 and CDR2 from the germline V gene are MDHEN and SYDVKM. CDR3 in DNA: TGTGCCAGCAGCCGGCTCGAGCAGTTCTTC. It is translated as CASSRLEQFF.

V usage is TRBV20-1 and J usage is TRBJ1-1; 7 nucleotides align to TRBD1. The V gene's germline CDR1 is DFQATT and CDR2 SNEGSKA (reference sequence). The junction had 8 bases not matched to a gene; V was cut back by 3 bases and J by 4 bases. The CDR3 extends over 14 amino acids. The CDR3 bases are TGCAGTGCTAGTCAGGGGGTTTTGGCCACTGAAGCTTTCTTT. This codes for CSASQGVLATEAFF.

This clonotype has only a few counts. CDR3 residues: CASSPQRGQPYEQYF. CDR3 nucleotide sequence: TGCGCCAGCAGCCCCCAAAGGGGTCAGCCCTACGAGCAGTACTTC. V usage is TRBV4-1 and J usage is TRBJ2-7, with D possibly being TRBD1 (5 bases). V dropped 4 bases and J dropped 2 bases, with 15 bases sitting between them. This CDR3 has 15 residues. Looked up from germline, CDR1 is MGHRA and CDR2 is YSYEKL.

This clonotype has just a few counts. The V gene is TRBV18, the J gene TRBJ2-7; no clear D gene. CDR1 and CDR2 (germline): KGHSH, LQKENI. Trimming removed 6 bases at V and 3 bases at J, with 12 bases between. The length of the CDR3 is 13 residues. The CDR3 coding sequence is TGTGCCAGCTCCATCTCGGACCGCTACGAGCAGTACTTC. It translates to CASSISDRYEQYF.

This chain connects TRBV30 to TRBJ2-3, with 8 bases identical to TRBD2. This CDR3 has 14 residues. V shed 0 bases and J 3 bases; nucleotides not matched to a gene: 2. The V gene's germline CDR1 is GTSNPN and CDR2 SVGIG (reference sequence). DNA for the CDR3: TGTGCCTGGAGTGTAACTAGCGGAACAGATACGCAGTATTTT. Its protein product is CAWSVTSGTDTQYF.

The chain carries TRBV5-1 and TRBJ2-3; no reliable D call. The CDR3 extends over 15 amino acids. With 2 bases removed from V and 0 bases from J, the gap between germline ends came to 10 bases. The V gene's germline CDR1 is SGHRS and CDR2 YFSETQ. The CDR3 sequence: CASSFRRGSTDTQYF. In DNA, the CDR3 is TGCGCCAGCAGCTTCCGGCGTGGGAGCACAGATACGCAGTATTTT.

This chain joins TRBV18 and TRBJ2-5; D not resolved. This CDR3 comprises 16 residues. Germline loops: CDR1 KGHSH, CDR2 LQKENI. V lost 0 bases, J lost 4 bases, and 15 bases lay in between. The CDR3 spells CASSPPASIVGETQYF. As DNA, the CDR3 is TGTGCCAGCTCACCACCGGCTAGTATAGTGGGAGAGACCCAGTACTTC.

The rearrangement joins TRBV20-1 to TRBJ1-5; TRBD1 aligns across 7 bases. This CDR3 region has 14 residues. Germline V gene lookup returns CDR1 DFQATT and CDR2 SNEGSKA (reference sequence). With 1 base clipped from V and 6 bases from J, the junction kept 6 bases outside the gene matches. The CDR3 DNA follows: TGCAGTGCTAGAGCCCTTCAGGGGGGTCAGCCCCAGCATTTT. It yields the protein CSARALQGGQPQHF.

This clonotype was counted between two and nine times. This chain connects TRBV5-1 to TRBJ1-6; no clear D. Germline V gene data show CDR1 as SGHRS and CDR2 as YFSETQ. This CDR3 has 14 residues. The V end lost 4 bases, the J end lost 7 bases, and 12 bases lay between the germline ends. The CDR3 reads CASSTRTGNSPLHF. The CDR3, as DNA: TGCGCCAGCAGCACACGGACGGGAAATTCACCCCTCCACTTT.

This clonotype occurred a few times. This chain connects TRBV20-1 to TRBJ2-7; D perhaps matches TRBD1 (6 bases). The germline CDR1 and CDR2 sequences are DFQATT and SNEGSKA (reference sequence). The CDR3 totals 12 residues. Trimming took off 8 bases at V and 3 bases at J, with 14 bases between the two ends. CDR3 amino acids: CSPQGEGYEQYF. CDR3 nucleotides: TGCAGTCCACAGGGAGAGGGCTACGAGCAGTACTTC.

This clonotype was picked up a small number of times. This chain's CDR3 is CSAKHQNQPQHF. In nucleotides, the CDR3 is TGCAGTGCTAAACACCAAAATCAGCCCCAGCATTTT. The rearrangement uses TRBV20-1 and TRBJ1-5, with D unresolved. The CDR3 loop spans 12 amino acids. V gave up 4 bases and J gave up 4 bases, with 8 bases separating them. Germline CDR1 and CDR2: DFQATT and SNEGSKA (reference sequence).

V is TRBV4-1 and J is TRBJ1-3; no firm D call. V lost 4 bases, J lost 3 bases, and 10 bases lay in between. The CDR3 length is 14 residues. CDR1 and CDR2 (germline): MGHRA, YSYEKL. The CDR3 reads CASSPGRDGNTIYF. The CDR3, as DNA: TGCGCCAGCAGCCCGGGCCGCGATGGAAACACCATATATTTT.

The chain has TRBV15 and TRBJ2-7; 9 nucleotides match TRBD1. Trimming removed 0 bases from V and 6 bases from J; junction bases left unmatched: 12. The germline V gene has CDR1 LNHNV and CDR2 YYDKDF (reference sequence). The CDR3 totals 17 residues. The CDR3 region has the DNA TGTGCCACCAGCAGAGATCGAACAGGGGGCTCCACAGCCGAGCAGTACTTC. Its protein is CATSRDRTGGSTAEQYF.